The clone carrying this T cell receptor (beta chain) has only a few counts. In the study's own analysis: Estimated nucleated cell counts came from reference gene primer amplification. Data came from immunoSEQ multiplex PCR; TCRdb stores just in-frame clones and leaves some out. V and J calls and clone size are given by that table; D and trimming were obtained from the DNA. Altogether tens of thousands of clones are present, around 80% being singletons, with the ten largest covering about a quarter. The data stem from a study of blood T cell repertoires in COVID-19. Study in general: The United States, Italy and Spain provided the acute and convalescent COVID-19 samples. PBMCs, B-cell-depleted T cells, or T cells provided the cDNA or gDNA that made up the material.

Sample: peripheral blood. The sequence was collected from a woman aged 55 to 70 with acute or convalescent COVID-19.

In DNA, the CDR3 is TGTGCCGTTGGGACAGGGGTCGACTATGGCTACACCTTC. This translates into CAVGTGVDYGYTF. The chain joins TRBV6-5 to TRBJ1-2; 10 bases fit TRBD1. The CDR3 runs to 13 residues. With V trimmed by 11 bases and J by 3 bases, 6 bases remained unmatched. CDR1 MNHEY and CDR2 SVGAGI come from the germline V gene.